This entry is about one T cell receptor beta chain. The germline CDR1 and CDR2 sequences are SGHNT and YYREEE (reference sequence). The CDR3 is 15 residues long. The V end was cut by 6 bases, the J end by 5 bases, with 20 bases between. These data are taken from a study of T cell changes during pregnancy in multiple sclerosis. Produced via immunoSEQ multiplex PCR; TCRdb's table is partial and in-frame only. The sample has some 50,000 clones, 80% to 95% seen once. This receptor was taken from a female donor with multiple sclerosis, enrolled in a pregnancy study. The V gene is TRBV5-4, the J gene TRBJ2-5; unclear D gene. This material consisted of peripheral blood, taken after pregnancy. CDR3: CASTLHGGRLETQYF. Written as DNA, the CDR3 is TGTGCCAGCACGTTACATGGTGGGCGTCTTGAGACCCAGTACTTC.